This TCR beta chain originates from a study of blood T cell repertoires in COVID-19. At the level of the study: The study drew acute and convalescent COVID-19 samples from the United States, Italy and Spain.

Study processing details: Reference gene primer amplification in the assay estimated nucleated cell counts. The table came from immunoSEQ multiplex PCR; TCRdb's copy has only in-frame clones and leaves some out. V and J calls and clone size follow that table, whereas D and trimming were derived from the DNA. The profile covers tens of thousands of clones, with 65% to 85% appearing a single time and around 4% taken by the ten largest. The CDR3 consists of 15 residues. Trimming cost V 0 bases and J 4 bases; bases outside gene matches: 3. Germline CDR1 is LGHNA and CDR2 is YNFKEQ. The TCR comes from a woman in her fifties or sixties with acute or convalescent COVID-19. Sequencing input: peripheral blood. This chain uses TRBV4-2 with TRBJ2-7; 10 bases align to TRBD1. Here the CDR3 reads CASSQDRQGAYEQYF. The DNA of the CDR3 is TGTGCCAGCAGCCAAGATCGACAGGGGGCGTACGAGCAGTACTTC.